This is a list of T cell receptor beta chains from one sample in a study of breast tumors, draining lymph nodes, adjacent tissues. TCRdb passed the multiplex PCR reads through MiXCR, listing each CDR3 protein once. The table lists about 100,000 distinct CDR3 sequences, 20% to 25% of them singletons. Material: axillary lymph node tissue. These receptors all stem from a female donor with breast cancer. Some clones in this sample may be carry-over from other donors' samples. Each CDR3 is given with its conserved first and last residue. Fields, in order: V gene, D gene, clone size, J gene, CDR3 protein, CDR3 DNA. D genes are given only for firm matches. The size entry is marked missing in some rows and otherwise reads once, few, many or a size class.

V: TRBV29-1
D: NA
size: many
J: TRBJ2-1
CDR3: CSVERGRGDNEQFF
DNA: TGCAGCGTTGAAAGGGGAAGAGGGGACAATGAGCAGTTCTTC

V: TRBV12-3/TRBV12-4
D: NA
size: many
J: TRBJ2-1
CDR3: CASSLWGNEQFF
DNA: TGTGCCAGCAGTTTATGGGGCAATGAGCAGTTCTTC

V: TRBV20-1
D: NA
size: NA
J: TRBJ1-5
CDR3: CSAQEVNQPQHF
DNA: TGCAGTGCCCAGGAGGTCAATCAGCCCCAGCATTTT

V: TRBV4-1
D: NA
size: many
J: TRBJ2-1
CDR3: CASSQPGQSNEQFF
DNA: TGCGCCAGCAGCCAACCTGGACAGTCCAATGAGCAGTTCTTC

V: TRBV20-1
D: TRBD1
size: many
J: TRBJ2-7
CDR3: CSAYRQGTNYEQYF
DNA: TGCAGTGCTTATCGACAGGGGACCAACTACGAGCAGTACTTC

V: TRBV11-3
D: NA
size: NA
J: TRBJ2-2
CDR3: CASSPRGRNGELFF
DNA: TGTGCCAGCAGCCCCCGTGGTCGTAACGGGGAGCTGTTTTTT

V: TRBV3-1
D: TRBD1
size: NA
J: TRBJ2-3
CDR3: CASSLGQGGTQYF
DNA: TGTGCCAGCAGCCTAGGACAGGGGGGTACGCAGTATTTT

V: TRBV19
D: NA
size: many
J: TRBJ2-3
CDR3: CASSIRVYSTDTQYF
DNA: TGTGCCAGTAGTATCCGCGTGTATAGCACAGATACGCAGTATTTT

V: TRBV19
D: TRBD1
size: NA
J: TRBJ1-5
CDR3: CASRSADRGRTQPRHF
DNA: TGTGCCAGTAGGTCCGCGGACAGGGGGAGGACTCAGCCCCGGCATTTT

V: TRBV4-1
D: TRBD2
size: many
J: TRBJ2-7
CDR3: CAPMADSGSSYEQYF
DNA: TGCGCCCCCATGGCGGATAGCGGGAGCTCTTACGAGCAGTACTTC

V: TRBV14
D: NA
size: NA
J: TRBJ1-1
CDR3: CASSGLGNTEAFF
DNA: TGTGCCAGCAGCGGCTTGGGGAACACTGAAGCTTTTTTT

V: TRBV3-1
D: TRBD1
size: few
J: TRBJ2-1
CDR3: CASSPRDRGVYNEQFF
DNA: TGTGCCAGCAGCCCCCGGGACAGGGGGGTCTACAATGAGCAGTTCTTC

V: TRBV2
D: TRBD2
size: many
J: TRBJ2-3
CDR3: CASSALAGGSDTQYF
DNA: TGTGCCAGCAGTGCCCTAGCGGGGGGATCGGATACGCAGTATTTT

V: TRBV28
D: NA
size: many
J: TRBJ1-5
CDR3: CASSQLTGGHQPQHF
DNA: TGTGCCAGCAGTCAACTCACAGGAGGCCATCAGCCCCAGCATTTT

V: TRBV10-3
D: TRBD1
size: many
J: TRBJ1-2
CDR3: CAIREGQATSQGYTF
DNA: TGTGCCATCAGGGAGGGACAGGCCACCTCTCAAGGCTACACCTTC

V: TRBV9
D: NA
size: NA
J: TRBJ2-2
CDR3: CASSVNTGGLFF
DNA: TGTGCCAGCAGTGTTAACACCGGGGGGCTGTTTTTT

V: TRBV7-8
D: NA
size: many
J: TRBJ1-2
CDR3: CASSLLGDTYGYTF
DNA: TGTGCCAGCAGCTTATTGGGGGACACCTATGGCTACACCTTC

V: TRBV6-5
D: NA
size: many
J: TRBJ1-6
CDR3: CASSGVGGFNSPLHF
DNA: TGTGCCAGCAGTGGGGTAGGCGGGTTTAATTCACCCCTCCACTTT

V: TRBV10-3
D: NA
size: NA
J: TRBJ1-6
CDR3: CAISGGDNPPLHF
DNA: TGTGCCATCAGTGGGGGAGATAATCCACCCCTCCACTTT

V: TRBV7-9
D: TRBD2
size: NA
J: TRBJ2-1
CDR3: CASRGQGGIYNEQSF
DNA: TGTGCCAGCAGAGGGCAGGGAGGGATCTACAATGAGCAGTCCTTC

V: TRBV4-2
D: TRBD2
size: NA
J: TRBJ2-5
CDR3: CASSQGGGQETQYF
DNA: TGTGCCAGCAGCCAAGGCGGGGGTCAGGAGACCCAGTACTTC

V: TRBV28
D: TRBD2
size: NA
J: TRBJ2-7
CDR3: CASSLGTSGTKGEYF
DNA: TGTGCCAGCAGTCTCGGGACTAGCGGGACCAAGGGGGAGTACTTC

V: TRBV5-5
D: TRBD2
size: NA
J: TRBJ2-1
CDR3: CASSFIAGGNEQFF
DNA: TGTGCCAGCAGCTTTATAGCGGGAGGGAATGAGCAGTTCTTC

V: TRBV4-1
D: NA
size: NA
J: TRBJ1-2
CDR3: CASSQGLGGPGYTF
DNA: TGCGCCAGCAGCCAAGGGCTGGGGGGGCCTGGCTACACCTTC

V: TRBV20-1
D: NA
size: many
J: TRBJ2-3
CDR3: CSARVPSTDTQYF
DNA: TGCAGTGCCAGGGTACCTAGCACAGATACGCAGTATTTT

V: TRBV27
D: TRBD2
size: few
J: TRBJ2-1
CDR3: CASSAGTSGIDEQFF
DNA: TGTGCCAGCAGTGCCGGGACTAGCGGGATCGATGAGCAGTTCTTC

V: TRBV28
D: TRBD1
size: many
J: TRBJ2-7
CDR3: CASSLGQERQDF
DNA: TGTGCCAGCAGTTTGGGACAGGAGAGGCAGGACTTC

V: TRBV9
D: NA
size: many
J: TRBJ2-3
CDR3: CASSAPSSTDTQYF
DNA: TGTGCCAGCAGCGCACCTAGTAGCACAGATACGCAGTATTTT

V: TRBV11-1
D: NA
size: many
J: TRBJ1-6
CDR3: CASSSTNLNSPLHF
DNA: TGTGCCAGCAGCTCGACCAACTTAAATTCACCCCTCCACTTT